This TCR beta chain came from a study of blood T cells in healthy people across ages. Sample-barcoded 5' priming and a J-beta primer mix drove a second PCR of roughly 6 to 12 cycles. TCRdb analysed the 5' RACE reads with MiXCR anew, one entry per CDR3 protein. The repertoire has 600,000 or so distinct CDR3 sequences, less than 35% of them found once; the top ten carry 15% to 18%. In this sample, this clonotype turned up a few times. The antigen remains undetermined. Germline V lookup: CDR1 MNHEY, CDR2 SVGAGI. The CDR3 runs 13 residues. Trimming took off 8 bases at V and 3 bases at J, with 12 bases between the two ends. Study-wide results and limits: TCR beta diversity correlated strongly with naive T cell percentage. Versus aged donors, long-lived donors had higher diversity and more naive CD4+ cells.

The chain uses TRBV6-5 and TRBJ2-3; D remains ambiguous. Input material: blood. This clonotype was sampled from a woman of 80 years or more in good health. CDR3 DNA sequence: TGTGCCAGCGGTGGGTGGCGGACAGATACGCAGTATTTT. Translating it yields CASGGWRTDTQYF.